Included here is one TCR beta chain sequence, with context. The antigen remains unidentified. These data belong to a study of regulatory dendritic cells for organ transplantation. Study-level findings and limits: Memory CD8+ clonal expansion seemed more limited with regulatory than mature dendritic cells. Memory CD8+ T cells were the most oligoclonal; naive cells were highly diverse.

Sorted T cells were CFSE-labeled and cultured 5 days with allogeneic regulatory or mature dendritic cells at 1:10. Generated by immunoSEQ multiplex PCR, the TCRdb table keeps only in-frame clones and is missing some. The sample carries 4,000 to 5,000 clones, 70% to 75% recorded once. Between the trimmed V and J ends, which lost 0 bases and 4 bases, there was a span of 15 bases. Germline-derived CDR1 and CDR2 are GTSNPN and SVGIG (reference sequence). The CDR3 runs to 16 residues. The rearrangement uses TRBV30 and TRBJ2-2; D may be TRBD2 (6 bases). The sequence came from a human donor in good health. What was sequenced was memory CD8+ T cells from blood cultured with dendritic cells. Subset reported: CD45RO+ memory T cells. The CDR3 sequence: CAWSVVRGSGTGELFF. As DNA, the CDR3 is TGTGCCTGGAGTGTCGTCCGGGGGTCGGGCACCGGGGAGCTGTTTTTT.